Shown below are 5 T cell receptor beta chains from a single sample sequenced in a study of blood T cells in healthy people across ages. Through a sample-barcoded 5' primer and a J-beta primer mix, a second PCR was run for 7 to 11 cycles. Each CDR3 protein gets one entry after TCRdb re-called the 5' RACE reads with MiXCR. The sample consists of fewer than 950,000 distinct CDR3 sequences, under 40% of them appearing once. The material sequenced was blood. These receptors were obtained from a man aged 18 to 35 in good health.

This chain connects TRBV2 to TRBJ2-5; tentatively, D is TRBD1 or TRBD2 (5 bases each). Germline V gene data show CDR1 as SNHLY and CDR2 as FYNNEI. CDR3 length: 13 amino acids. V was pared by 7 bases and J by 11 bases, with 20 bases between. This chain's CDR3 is CASMVYGGGEQYF. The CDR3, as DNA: TGTGCCAGCATGGTGTATGGGGGTGGTGAGCAGTACTTC. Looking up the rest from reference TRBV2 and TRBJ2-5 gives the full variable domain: EPEVTQTPSHQVTQMGQEVILRCVPISNHLYFYWYRQILGQKVEFLVSFYNNEISEKSEIFDDQFSVERPDGSNFTLKIRSTKLEDSAMYFCASMVYGGGEQYFGPGTRLLVL.

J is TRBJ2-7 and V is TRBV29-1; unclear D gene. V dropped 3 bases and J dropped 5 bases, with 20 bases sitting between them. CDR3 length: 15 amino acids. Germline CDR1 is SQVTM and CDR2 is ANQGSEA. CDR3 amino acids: CSVDRQSPSNDEQYF. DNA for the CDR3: TGCAGCGTTGATAGGCAGAGCCCTTCGAATGACGAGCAGTACTTC.

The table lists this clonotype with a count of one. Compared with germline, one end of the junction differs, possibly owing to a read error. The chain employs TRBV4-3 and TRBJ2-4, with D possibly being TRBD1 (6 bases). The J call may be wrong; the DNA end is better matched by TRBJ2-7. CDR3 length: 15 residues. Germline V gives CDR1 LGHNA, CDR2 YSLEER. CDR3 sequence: CASSEDLTDSYEQYF. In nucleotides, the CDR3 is TGCGCCAGCAGCGAAGACTTGACGGACAGCTACGAGCAGTACTTC.

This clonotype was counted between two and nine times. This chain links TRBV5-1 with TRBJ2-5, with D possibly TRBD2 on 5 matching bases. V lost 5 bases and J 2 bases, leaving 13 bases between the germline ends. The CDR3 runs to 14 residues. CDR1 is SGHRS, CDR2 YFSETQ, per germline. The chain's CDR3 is CASSADGGQETQYF. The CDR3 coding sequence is TGCGCCAGCAGTGCGGACGGAGGTCAAGAGACCCAGTACTTC.

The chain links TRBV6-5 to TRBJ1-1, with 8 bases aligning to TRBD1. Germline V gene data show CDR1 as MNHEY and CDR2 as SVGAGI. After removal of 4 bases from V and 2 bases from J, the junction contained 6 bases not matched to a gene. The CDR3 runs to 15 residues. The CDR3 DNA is TGTGCCAGCAGTTGGGGGCAGGGGGCAAACACTGAAGCTTTCTTT. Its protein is CASSWGQGANTEAFF.